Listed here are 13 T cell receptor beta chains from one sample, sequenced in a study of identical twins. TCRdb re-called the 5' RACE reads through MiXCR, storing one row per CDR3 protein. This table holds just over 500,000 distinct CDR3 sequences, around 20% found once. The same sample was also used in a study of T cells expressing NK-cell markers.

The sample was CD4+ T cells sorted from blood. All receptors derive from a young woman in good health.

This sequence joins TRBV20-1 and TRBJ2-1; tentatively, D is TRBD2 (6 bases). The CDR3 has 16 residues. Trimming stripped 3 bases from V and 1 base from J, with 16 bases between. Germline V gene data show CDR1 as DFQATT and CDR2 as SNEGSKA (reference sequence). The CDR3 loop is CSASILGGMSYNEQFF. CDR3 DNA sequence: TGCAGTGCTAGTATCCTTGGGGGGATGTCCTACAATGAGCAGTTCTTC.

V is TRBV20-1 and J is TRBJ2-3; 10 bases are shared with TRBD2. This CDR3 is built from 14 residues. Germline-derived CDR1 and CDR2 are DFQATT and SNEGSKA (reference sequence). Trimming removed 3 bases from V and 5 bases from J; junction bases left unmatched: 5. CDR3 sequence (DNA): TGCAGTGCTAGCGTGACTAGCGGGCAAGATACGCAGTATTTT. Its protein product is CSASVTSGQDTQYF.

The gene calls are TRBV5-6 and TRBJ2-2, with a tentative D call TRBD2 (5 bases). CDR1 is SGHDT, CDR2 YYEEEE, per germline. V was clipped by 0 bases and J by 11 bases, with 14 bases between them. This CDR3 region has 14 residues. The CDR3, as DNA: TGTGCCAGCAGCTTGGTAGCCACCCGGGGAGAGCTGTTTTTT. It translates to CASSLVATRGELFF.

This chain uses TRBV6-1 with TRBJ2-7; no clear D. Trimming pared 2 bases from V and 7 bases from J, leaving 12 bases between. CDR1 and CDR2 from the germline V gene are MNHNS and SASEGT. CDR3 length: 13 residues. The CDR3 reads CASSETRSREQYF. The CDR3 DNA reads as TGTGCCAGCAGTGAAACCCGCTCCAGAGAGCAGTACTTC.

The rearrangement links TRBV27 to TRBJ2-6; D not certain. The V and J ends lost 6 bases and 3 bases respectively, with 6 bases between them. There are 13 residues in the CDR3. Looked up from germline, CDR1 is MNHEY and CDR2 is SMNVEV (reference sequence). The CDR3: CASSRVGANVLTF. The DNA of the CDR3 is TGTGCCAGCAGCCGGGTTGGGGCCAACGTCCTGACTTTC.

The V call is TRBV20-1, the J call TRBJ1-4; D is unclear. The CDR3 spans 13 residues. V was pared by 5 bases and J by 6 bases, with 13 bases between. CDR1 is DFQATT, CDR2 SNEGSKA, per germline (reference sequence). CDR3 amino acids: CSALLVLDEKLFF. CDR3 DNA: TGCAGTGCTCTCCTCGTCCTCGATGAAAAACTGTTTTTT.

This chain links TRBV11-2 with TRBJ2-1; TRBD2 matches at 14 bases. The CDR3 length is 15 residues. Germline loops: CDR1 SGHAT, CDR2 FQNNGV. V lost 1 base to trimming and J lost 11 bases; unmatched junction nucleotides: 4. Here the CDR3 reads CASSLVRLAGGQQFF. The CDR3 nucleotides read TGTGCCAGCAGCTTAGTTCGACTAGCGGGAGGGCAGCAGTTCTTC.

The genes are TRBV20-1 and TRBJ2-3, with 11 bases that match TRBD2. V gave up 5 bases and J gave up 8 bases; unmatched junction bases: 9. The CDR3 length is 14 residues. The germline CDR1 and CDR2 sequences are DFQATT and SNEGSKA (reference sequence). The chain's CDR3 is CSAQPTSGNPTQYF. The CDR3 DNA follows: TGCAGTGCTCAACCGACTAGCGGGAACCCTACGCAGTATTTT.

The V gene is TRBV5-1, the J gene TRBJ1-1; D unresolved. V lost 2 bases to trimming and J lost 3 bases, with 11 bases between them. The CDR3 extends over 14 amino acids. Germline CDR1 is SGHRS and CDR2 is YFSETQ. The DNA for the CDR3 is TGCGCCAGCAGCTTAGTTGGTTATTACACTGAAGCTTTCTTT. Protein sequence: CASSLVGYYTEAFF.

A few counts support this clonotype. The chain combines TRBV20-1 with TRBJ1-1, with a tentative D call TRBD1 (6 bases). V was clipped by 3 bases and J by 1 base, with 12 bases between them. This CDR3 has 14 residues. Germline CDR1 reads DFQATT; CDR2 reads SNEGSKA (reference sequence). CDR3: CSASPGHSNTEAFF. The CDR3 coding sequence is TGCAGTGCTAGTCCGGGACACTCGAACACTGAAGCTTTCTTT.

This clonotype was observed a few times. The CDR3 DNA sequence: TGTGCCAGCAGATCAGGCTTTAATCAGCCCCAGCATTTT. This encodes CASRSGFNQPQHF. The chain employs TRBV6-1 and TRBJ1-5, with D hard to call. With 6 bases removed from V and 4 bases from J, the gap between germline ends came to 10 bases. The CDR3 has 13 amino acids. Germline assignment: CDR1 MNHNS and CDR2 SASEGT.

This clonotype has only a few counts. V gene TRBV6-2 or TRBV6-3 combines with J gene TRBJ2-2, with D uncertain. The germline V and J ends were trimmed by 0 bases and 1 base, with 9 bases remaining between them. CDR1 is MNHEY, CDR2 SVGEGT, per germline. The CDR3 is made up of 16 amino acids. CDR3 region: CASSYSPWENTGELFF. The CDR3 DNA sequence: TGTGCCAGCAGTTACTCGCCGTGGGAGAACACCGGGGAGCTGTTTTTT.

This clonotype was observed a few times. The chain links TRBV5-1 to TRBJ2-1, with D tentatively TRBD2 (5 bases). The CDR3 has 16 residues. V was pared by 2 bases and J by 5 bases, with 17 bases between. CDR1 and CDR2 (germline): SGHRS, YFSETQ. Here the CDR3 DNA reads TGCGCCAGCAGCTTCCGCACGGGATCCGGGCACAATGAGCAGTTCTTC. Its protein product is CASSFRTGSGHNEQFF.